Detailed here is one TCR beta chain. Its antigen is unidentified. Profiling relied on immunoSEQ multiplex PCR, and the TCRdb table lists in-frame clones only, not all of them. The profile covers some 70,000 clones, with around four fifths appearing a single time and 3% taken by the ten largest. Germline loops: CDR1 SSHAT, CDR2 FNYEAQ (reference sequence). Germline trimming cut 5 bases from V and 2 bases from J; bases unmatched to any gene: 2. The CDR3 consists of 13 residues. The donors were members of the validation cohort, which comprised roughly 130 subjects and was separate from the first cohort of about 700 subjects. This entry belongs to a study of cytomegalovirus exposure and HLA in healthy donors. Broader study findings: Cytomegalovirus status was reportedly diagnosed by the classifier with high sensitivity and specificity. It was confirmed in vitro that a few of the CMV-associated chains were specific for CMV antigens.

J is TRBJ2-5 and V is TRBV7-7, with 7 bases that match TRBD1. The origin of this receptor is a man between 25 and 39 years old in good health and CMV-seronegative. The material sequenced was PBMCs. The CDR3, as DNA: TGTGCCAGCAGCCGGGACAGACAAGAGACCCAGTACTTC. As protein: CASSRDRQETQYF.